This T cell receptor beta chain was identified during a study of tumor-infiltrating lymphocytes in localized non-small cell lung cancer. The germline V gene encodes CDR1 SGDLS and CDR2 YYNGEE. Trimming took 3 bases from V and 0 from J, leaving 8 bases between them. This CDR3 contains 14 residues. Method: immunoSEQ multiplex PCR; TCRdb's copy keeps in-frame clones and lacks some. This table has under 20,000 clones, around three quarters appearing once. With regard to this clone: What it binds is not known.

General observations from the study: Compared with uninvolved lung, tumors showed higher T cell infiltration by TCRbeta sequencing.

The sample comprised lung tumor tissue. The V gene is TRBV9, the J gene TRBJ2-3; a possible D gene is TRBD2 (6 bases). The receptor's source is a human donor with non-small cell lung cancer. The CDR3 is CASSERVSTDTQYF. In nucleotides, the CDR3 is TGTGCCAGCAGCGAGCGGGTTAGCACAGATACGCAGTATTTT.